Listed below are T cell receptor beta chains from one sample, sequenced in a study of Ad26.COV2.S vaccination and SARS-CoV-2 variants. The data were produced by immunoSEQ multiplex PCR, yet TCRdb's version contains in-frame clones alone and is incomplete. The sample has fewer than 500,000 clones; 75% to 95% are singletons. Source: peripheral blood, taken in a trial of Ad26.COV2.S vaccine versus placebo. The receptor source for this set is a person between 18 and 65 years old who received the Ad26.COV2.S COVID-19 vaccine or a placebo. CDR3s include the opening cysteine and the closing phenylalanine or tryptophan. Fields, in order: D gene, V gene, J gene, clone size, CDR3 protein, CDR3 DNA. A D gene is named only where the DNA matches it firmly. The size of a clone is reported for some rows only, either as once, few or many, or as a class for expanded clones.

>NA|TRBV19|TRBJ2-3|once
CASSIAGVLSDTQYF
TGTGCCAGTAGTATAGCGGGAGTGTTGTCAGATACGCAGTATTTT
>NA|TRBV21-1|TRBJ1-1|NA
CASSKWGSEAFF
TGTGCCAGCAGCAAGTGGGGGTCTGAAGCTTTCTTT
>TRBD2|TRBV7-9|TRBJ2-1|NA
CASSLGVAGRQYSYNEQFF
TGTGCCAGCAGCTTAGGTGTAGCGGGTAGACAATACTCCTACAATGAGCAGTTCTTC
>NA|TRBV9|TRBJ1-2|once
CASNNWGEDYGYTF
TGTGCCAGCAACAATTGGGGGGAGGACTATGGCTACACCTTC
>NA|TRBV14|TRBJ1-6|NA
CASSQGSSYNSPLHF
TGTGCCAGCAGCCAAGGCAGTTCCTATAATTCACCCCTCCACTTT
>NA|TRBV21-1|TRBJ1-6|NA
CASSNRDQSNSPLHF
TGTGCCAGCAGCAATAGGGACCAGTCCAATTCACCCCTCCACTTT
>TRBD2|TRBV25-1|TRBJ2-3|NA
CASSQWGLAVESQYF
TGTGCCAGCAGCCAATGGGGACTAGCTGTTGAATCGCAGTATTTT
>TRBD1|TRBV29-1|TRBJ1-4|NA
CSARDRGPSAGNEKLFF
TGCAGCGCCCGGGACAGGGGGCCCTCGGCAGGGAATGAAAAACTGTTTTTT
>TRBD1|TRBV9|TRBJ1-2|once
CASSVGQGINYGYTF
TGTGCCAGCAGCGTTGGACAGGGGATTAACTATGGCTACACCTTC
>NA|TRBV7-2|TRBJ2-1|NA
CASSLVPRLAGQDEQFF
TGTGCCAGCAGCTTGGTCCCTCGGCTAGCGGGACAGGATGAGCAGTTCTTC
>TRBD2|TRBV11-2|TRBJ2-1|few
CASTPSSGRAGYNEQFF
TGTGCCAGCACCCCCTCGAGCGGGAGGGCCGGGTACAATGAGCAGTTCTTC
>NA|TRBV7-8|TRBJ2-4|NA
CASSTQNIQYF
TGTGCCAGCAGTACTCAAAACATTCAGTACTTC
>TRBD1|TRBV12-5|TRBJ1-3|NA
CASGLALIRTGSGNTIYF
TGTGCTAGTGGTTTGGCCCTCATCAGGACAGGGTCTGGAAACACCATATATTTT
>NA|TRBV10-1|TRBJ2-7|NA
CASSETGTGEQYF
TGCGCCAGCAGTGAAACAGGGACTGGTGAGCAGTACTTC
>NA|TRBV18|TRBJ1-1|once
CASSPVAVGNTEAFF
TGTGCCAGCTCACCAGTGGCCGTAGGAAACACTGAAGCTTTCTTT
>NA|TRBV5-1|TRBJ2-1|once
CASSYVLDRIDYNEQFF
TGCGCCAGCAGCTACGTCCTCGACAGAATTGATTACAATGAGCAGTTCTTC
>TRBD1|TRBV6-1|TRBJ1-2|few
CASSEVQGAYGYTF
TGTGCCAGCAGTGAGGTACAGGGGGCGTATGGCTACACCTTC
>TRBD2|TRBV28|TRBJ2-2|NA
CASSLVSGRNTGELFF
TGTGCCAGCAGTTTGGTTAGCGGGAGGAACACCGGGGAGCTGTTTTTT
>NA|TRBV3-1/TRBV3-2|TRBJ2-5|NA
CASSQLGKRTQYF
TGTGCCAGCAGCCAATTGGGAAAACGGACCCAGTACTTC
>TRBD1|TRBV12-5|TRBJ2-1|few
CASGAGTGVWNEQFF
TGTGCTAGTGGGGCCGGGACAGGGGTTTGGAATGAGCAGTTCTTC
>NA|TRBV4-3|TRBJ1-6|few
CASSQAEHSPLHF
TGCGCCAGCAGCCAAGCGGAGCATTCACCCCTCCACTTT
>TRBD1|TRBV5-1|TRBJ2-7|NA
CASSPTLGQGHEQYF
TGCGCCAGCAGCCCGACCCTGGGACAGGGCCACGAGCAGTACTTC
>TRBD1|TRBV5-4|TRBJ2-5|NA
CASSFTGGQETQYF
TGTGCCAGCAGCTTCACAGGGGGACAAGAGACCCAGTACTTC
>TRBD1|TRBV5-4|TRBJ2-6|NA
CASSPRGLSFGANVLTF
TGTGCCAGCAGCCCCAGGGGGCTGTCCTTTGGGGCCAACGTCCTGACTTTC
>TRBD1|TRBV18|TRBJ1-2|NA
CASSPGTGMHGYTF
TGTGCCAGCTCACCCGGGACAGGGATGCATGGCTACACCTTC
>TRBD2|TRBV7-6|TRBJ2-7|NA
CASRPGGSYEQYF
TGTGCCAGCCGGCCTGGCGGGAGCTACGAGCAGTACTTC
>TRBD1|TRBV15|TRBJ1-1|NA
CATSRPGTGYYTEAFF
TGTGCCACCAGCCGGCCCGGGACAGGGTATTACACTGAAGCTTTCTTT
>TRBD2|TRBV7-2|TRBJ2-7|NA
CASSFASGRDYEQYF
TGTGCCAGCAGCTTTGCTAGCGGGAGGGACTACGAGCAGTACTTC
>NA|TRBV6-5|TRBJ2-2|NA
CASSYSTFPKWGELFF
TGTGCCAGCAGTTACTCAACATTTCCTAAATGGGGGGAGCTGTTTTTT
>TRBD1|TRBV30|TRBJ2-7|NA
CAWSNKRGLWTEQYF
TGTGCCTGGAGTAACAAGAGGGGGCTTTGGACGGAGCAGTACTTC
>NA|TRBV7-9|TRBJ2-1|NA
CASSPPGLAEGYNEQFF
TGTGCCAGCAGCCCGCCCGGGCTCGCAGAGGGATACAATGAGCAGTTCTTC
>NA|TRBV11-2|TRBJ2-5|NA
CASSLAGFPGLETQYF
TGTGCCAGCAGCTTAGCGGGCTTCCCCGGTTTGGAGACCCAGTACTTC
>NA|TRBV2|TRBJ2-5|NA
CASREGPSVETQYF
TGTGCCAGCAGGGAGGGGCCCTCCGTAGAGACCCAGTACTTC
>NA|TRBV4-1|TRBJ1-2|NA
CASSQEQATNYGYTF
TGCGCCAGCAGCCAAGAACAGGCTACTAACTATGGCTACACCTTC
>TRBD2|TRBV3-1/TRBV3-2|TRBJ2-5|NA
CASSPAGGSETQYF
TGTGCCAGCAGTCCAGCGGGAGGCTCTGAGACCCAGTACTTC